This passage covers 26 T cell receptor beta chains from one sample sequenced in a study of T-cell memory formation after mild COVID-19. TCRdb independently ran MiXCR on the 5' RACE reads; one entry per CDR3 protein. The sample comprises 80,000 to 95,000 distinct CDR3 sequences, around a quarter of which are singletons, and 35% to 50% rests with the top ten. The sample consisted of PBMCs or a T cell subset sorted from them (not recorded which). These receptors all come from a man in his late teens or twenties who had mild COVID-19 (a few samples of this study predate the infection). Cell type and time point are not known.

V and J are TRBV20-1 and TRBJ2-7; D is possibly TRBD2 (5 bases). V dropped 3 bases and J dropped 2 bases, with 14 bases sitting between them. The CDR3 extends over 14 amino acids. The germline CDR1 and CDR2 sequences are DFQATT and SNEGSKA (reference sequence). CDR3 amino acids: CSARAGLLTYEQYV. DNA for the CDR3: TGCAGTGCTAGGGCCGGACTGTTAACCTACGAGCAGTACGTC.

The CDR3 region is CATSSPDGSYEQYV. The CDR3 region has the DNA TGTGCCACCAGCAGCCCGGACGGCTCCTACGAGCAGTACGTC. The V call is TRBV15, the J call TRBJ2-7; D is undetermined. The V end lost 3 bases, the J end lost 0 bases, and 9 bases lay between the germline ends. The CDR3 length is 14 residues. CDR1 LNHNV and CDR2 YYDKDF come from the germline V gene (reference sequence).

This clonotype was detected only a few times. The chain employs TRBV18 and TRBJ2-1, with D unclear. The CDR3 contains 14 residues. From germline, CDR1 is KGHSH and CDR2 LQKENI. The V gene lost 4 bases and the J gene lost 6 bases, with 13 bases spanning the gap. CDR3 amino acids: CASSQTRLPNEQFF. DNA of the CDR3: TGTGCCAGCTCACAAACCCGCCTGCCCAATGAGCAGTTCTTC.

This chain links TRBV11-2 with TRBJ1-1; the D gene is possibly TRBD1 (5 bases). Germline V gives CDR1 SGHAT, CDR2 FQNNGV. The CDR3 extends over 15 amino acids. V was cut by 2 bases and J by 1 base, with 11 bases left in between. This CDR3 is CASSLNAGTNTEAFF. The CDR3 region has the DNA TGTGCCAGCAGCTTAAACGCAGGGACGAACACTGAAGCTTTCTTT.

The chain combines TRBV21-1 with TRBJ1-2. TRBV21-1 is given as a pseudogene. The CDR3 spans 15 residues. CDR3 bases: TGTGCCAGCAGCAAAGCGGGGGACTCTAACTATGGCTACACCTTC. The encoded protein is CASSKAGDSNYGYTF.

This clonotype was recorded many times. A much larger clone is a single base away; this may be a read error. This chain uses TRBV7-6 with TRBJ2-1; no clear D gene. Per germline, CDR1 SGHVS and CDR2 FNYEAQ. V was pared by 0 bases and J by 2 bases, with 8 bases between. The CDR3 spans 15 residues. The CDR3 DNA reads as TGTGCCAGCAGCTTAGCGTTGGGTCCCTACAATGAGCAGTTCTTC. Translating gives CASSLALGPYNEQFF. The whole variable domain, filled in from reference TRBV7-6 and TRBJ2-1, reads GAGVSQSPRYKVTKRGQDVALRCDPISGHVSLYWYRQALGQGPEFLTYFNYEAQQDKSGLPNDRFSAERPEGSISTLTIQRTEQRDSAMYRCASSLALGPYNEQFFGPGTRLTVL.

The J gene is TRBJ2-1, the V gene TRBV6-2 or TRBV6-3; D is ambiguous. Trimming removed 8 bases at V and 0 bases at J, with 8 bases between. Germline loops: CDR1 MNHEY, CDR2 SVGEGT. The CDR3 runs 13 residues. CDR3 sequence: CASCPGSYNEQFF. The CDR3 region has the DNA TGTGCCAGCTGCCCAGGCTCCTACAATGAGCAGTTCTTC.

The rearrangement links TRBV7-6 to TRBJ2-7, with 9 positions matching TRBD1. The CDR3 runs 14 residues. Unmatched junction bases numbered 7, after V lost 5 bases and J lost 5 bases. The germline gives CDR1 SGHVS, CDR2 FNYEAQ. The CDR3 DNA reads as TGTGCCAGCAGCGAGGACAGGGGATCCGACGAGCAGTACTTC. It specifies CASSEDRGSDEQYF.

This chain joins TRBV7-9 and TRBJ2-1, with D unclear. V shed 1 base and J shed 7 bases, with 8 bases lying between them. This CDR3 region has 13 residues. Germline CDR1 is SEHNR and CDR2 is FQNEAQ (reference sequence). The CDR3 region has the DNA TGTGCCAGCAGCTTAGGGACGGAAAATGAGCAGTTCTTC. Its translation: CASSLGTENEQFF.

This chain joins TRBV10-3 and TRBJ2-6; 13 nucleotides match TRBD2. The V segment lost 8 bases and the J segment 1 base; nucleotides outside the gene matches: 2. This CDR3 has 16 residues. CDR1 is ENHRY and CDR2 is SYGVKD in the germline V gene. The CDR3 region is CAIGLAGASGANVLTF. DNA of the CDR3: TGTGCCATCGGACTAGCGGGGGCATCTGGGGCCAACGTCCTGACTTTC.

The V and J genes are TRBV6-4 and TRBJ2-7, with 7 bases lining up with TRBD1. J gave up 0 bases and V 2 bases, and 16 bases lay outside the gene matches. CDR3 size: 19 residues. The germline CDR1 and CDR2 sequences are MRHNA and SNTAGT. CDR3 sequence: CASSDTPSPNRDSSYEQYF. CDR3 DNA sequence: TGTGCCAGCAGTGACACCCCTAGCCCAAACCGGGACAGCTCCTACGAGCAGTACTTC.

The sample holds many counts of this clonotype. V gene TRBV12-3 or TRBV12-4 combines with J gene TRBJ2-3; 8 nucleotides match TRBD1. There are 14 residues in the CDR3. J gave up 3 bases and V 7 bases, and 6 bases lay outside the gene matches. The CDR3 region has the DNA TGTGCCAGCACCGGAACAGGGGGTACAGATACGCAGTATTTT. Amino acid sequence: CASTGTGGTDTQYF.

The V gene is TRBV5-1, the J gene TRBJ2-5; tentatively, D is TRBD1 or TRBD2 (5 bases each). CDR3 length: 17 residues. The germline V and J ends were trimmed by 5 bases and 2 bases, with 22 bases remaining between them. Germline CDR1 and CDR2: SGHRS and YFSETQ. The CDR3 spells CASRFTPQERTQETQYF. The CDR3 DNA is TGCGCCAGCAGATTCACTCCACAGGAAAGGACTCAAGAGACCCAGTACTTC.

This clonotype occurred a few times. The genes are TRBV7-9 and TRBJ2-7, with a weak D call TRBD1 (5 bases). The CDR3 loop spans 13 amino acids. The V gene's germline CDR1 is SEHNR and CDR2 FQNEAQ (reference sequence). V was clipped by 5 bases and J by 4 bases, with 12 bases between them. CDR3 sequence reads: CASSPTGNYEQYV. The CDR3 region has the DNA TGTGCCAGCAGCCCTACAGGAAATTACGAGCAGTACGTC.

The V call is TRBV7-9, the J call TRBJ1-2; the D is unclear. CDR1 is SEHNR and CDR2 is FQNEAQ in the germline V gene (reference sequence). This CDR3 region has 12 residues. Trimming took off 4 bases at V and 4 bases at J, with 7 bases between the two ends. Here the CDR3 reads CASSSAGYGYTF. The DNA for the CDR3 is TGTGCCAGCAGCTCCGCCGGCTATGGCTACACCTTC.

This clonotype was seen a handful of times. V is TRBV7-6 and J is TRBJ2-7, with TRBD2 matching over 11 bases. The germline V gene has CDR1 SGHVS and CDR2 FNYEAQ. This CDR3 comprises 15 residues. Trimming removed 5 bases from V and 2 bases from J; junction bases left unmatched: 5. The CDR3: CASSPYSGGAYEQYF. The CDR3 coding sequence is TGTGCCAGCAGCCCCTATAGCGGGGGGGCCTACGAGCAGTACTTC.

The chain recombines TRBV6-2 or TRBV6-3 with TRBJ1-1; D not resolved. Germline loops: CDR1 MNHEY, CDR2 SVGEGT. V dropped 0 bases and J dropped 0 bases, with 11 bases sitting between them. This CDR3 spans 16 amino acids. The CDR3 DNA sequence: TGTGCCAGCAGTTACTCGGCAGCGGCTATGAACACTGAAGCTTTCTTT. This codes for CASSYSAAAMNTEAFF.

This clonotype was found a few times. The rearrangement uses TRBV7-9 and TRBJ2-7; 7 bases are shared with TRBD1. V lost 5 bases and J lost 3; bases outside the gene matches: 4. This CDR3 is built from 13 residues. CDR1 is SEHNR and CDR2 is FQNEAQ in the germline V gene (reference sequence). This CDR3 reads CASSGDRDYEQYF. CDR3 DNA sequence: TGTGCCAGCAGCGGAGACAGGGACTACGAGCAGTACTTC.

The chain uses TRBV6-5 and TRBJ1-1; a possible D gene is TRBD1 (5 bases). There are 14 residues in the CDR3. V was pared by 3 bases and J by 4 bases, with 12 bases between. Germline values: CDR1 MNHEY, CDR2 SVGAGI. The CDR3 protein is CASSYGGEGTEAFF. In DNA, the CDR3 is TGTGCCAGCAGTTATGGGGGAGAAGGCACTGAAGCTTTCTTT.

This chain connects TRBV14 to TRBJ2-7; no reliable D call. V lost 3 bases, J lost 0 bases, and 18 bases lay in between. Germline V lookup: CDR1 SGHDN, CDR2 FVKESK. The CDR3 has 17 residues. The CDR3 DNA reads TGTGCCAGCAGCCACCTAATAGGTCACAGTAGCTCCTACGAGCAGTACGTC. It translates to CASSHLIGHSSSYEQYV.

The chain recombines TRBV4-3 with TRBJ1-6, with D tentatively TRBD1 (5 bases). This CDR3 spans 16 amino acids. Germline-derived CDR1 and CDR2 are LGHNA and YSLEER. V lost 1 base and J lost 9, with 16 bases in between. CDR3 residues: CASSQGFWGFTSPLHF. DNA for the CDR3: TGCGCCAGCAGCCAAGGTTTCTGGGGCTTCACTTCACCCCTCCACTTT.

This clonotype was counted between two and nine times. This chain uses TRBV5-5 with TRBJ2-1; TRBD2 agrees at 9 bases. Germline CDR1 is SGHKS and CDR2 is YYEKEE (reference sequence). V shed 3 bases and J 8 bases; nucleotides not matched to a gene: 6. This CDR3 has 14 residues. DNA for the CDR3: TGTGCCAGCAGCTCCGGGACTAGCTTCGATGAGCAGTTCTTC. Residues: CASSSGTSFDEQFF.

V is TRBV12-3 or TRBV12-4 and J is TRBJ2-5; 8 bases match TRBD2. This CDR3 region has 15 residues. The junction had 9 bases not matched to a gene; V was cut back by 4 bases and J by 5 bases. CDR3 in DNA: TGTGCCAGCAGTTCTCTAGCGGGTATTGGGGAGACCCAGTACTTC. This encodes CASSSLAGIGETQYF.

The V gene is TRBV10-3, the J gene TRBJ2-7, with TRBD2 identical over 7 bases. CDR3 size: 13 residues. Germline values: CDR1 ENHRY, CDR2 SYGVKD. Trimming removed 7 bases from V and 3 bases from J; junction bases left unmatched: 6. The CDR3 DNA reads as TGTGCCATCAAGAGCGGGGAGATCTACGAGCAGTACTTC. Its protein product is CAIKSGEIYEQYF.

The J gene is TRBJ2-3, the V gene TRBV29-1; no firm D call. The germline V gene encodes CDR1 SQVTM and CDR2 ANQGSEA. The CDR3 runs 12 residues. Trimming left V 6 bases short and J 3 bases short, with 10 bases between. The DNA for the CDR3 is TGCAGCGTACCGTCCAGGACAGATACGCAGTATTTT. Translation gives CSVPSRTDTQYF.

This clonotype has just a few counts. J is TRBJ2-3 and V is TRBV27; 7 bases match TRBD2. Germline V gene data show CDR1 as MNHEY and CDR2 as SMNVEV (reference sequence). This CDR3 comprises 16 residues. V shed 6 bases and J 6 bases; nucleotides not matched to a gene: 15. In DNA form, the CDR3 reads TGTGCCAGCAGAGAGACTAGCCGGAGGGTTGTTGATACGCAGTATTTT. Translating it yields CASRETSRRVVDTQYF.